The 29 T cell receptor beta chains below all came from one sample that was sequenced in a study of blood T cell repertoires in COVID-19. Repertoires were generated with immunoSEQ multiplex PCR, while TCRdb's copy carries only in-frame clones and drops some. Of 84,000 or so clones detected, 92% appear once; the ten largest clones hold about 6.6%. Sequenced material: peripheral blood. These receptor sequences come from a woman in her fifties or sixties with active COVID-19.

This sequence joins TRBV11-2 and TRBJ2-1; the match to TRBD1 covers 7 bases. Germline loops: CDR1 SGHAT, CDR2 FQNNGV. The junction had 8 bases not matched to a gene; V was cut back by 4 bases and J by 5 bases. The CDR3 sequence is 15 residues long. The CDR3 is CASSWTQGVNNEQFF. The CDR3 region has the DNA TGTGCCAGCAGCTGGACTCAGGGGGTGAACAATGAGCAGTTCTTC.

This chain uses TRBV19 with TRBJ1-2; the match to TRBD1 covers 8 bases. The germline V gene encodes CDR1 LNHDA and CDR2 SQIVND (reference sequence). The J segment lost 3 bases and the V segment lost 1 base, leaving 13 bases of the junction unmatched. The CDR3 is made up of 18 amino acids. The DNA of the CDR3 is TGTGCCAGTAGTATAGGGGGGCTCCAGGGGGCGAGTTACTATGGCTACACCTTC. Its protein product is CASSIGGLQGASYYGYTF.

The rearrangement links TRBV29-1 to TRBJ1-2; TRBD1 matches at 12 bases. The germline CDR1 and CDR2 sequences are SQVTM and ANQGSEA. V shed 7 bases and J 6 bases; nucleotides not matched to a gene: 9. The CDR3 has 14 residues. CDR3 amino acids: CSAGTGGAGDGYTF. The DNA of the CDR3 is TGCAGCGCTGGGACAGGGGGCGCGGGGGATGGCTACACCTTC.

J is TRBJ2-1 and V is TRBV14; 12 positions match TRBD2. This CDR3 is built from 17 residues. The V and J ends lost 0 bases and 9 bases, in that order; junction bases with no gene match: 9. In germline, CDR1 is SGHDN, CDR2 FVKESK. The CDR3 reads CASSQEALAGGLGEQFF. The CDR3 nucleotides are TGTGCCAGCAGCCAAGAAGCCCTAGCGGGGGGGCTAGGTGAGCAGTTCTTC.

The rearrangement uses TRBV5-4 and TRBJ2-6; D is unclear. The ends were cut back, 0 bases at V and 0 bases at J, with 4 bases in the middle. The CDR3 spans 15 residues. Per the germline V gene, CDR1 is SGHNT and CDR2 is YYREEE (reference sequence). The CDR3 is CASSLDISGANVLTF. The CDR3 nucleotides read TGTGCCAGCAGCTTGGATATCTCTGGGGCCAACGTCCTGACTTTC.

This clone occurred once. The V and J genes are TRBV11-3 and TRBJ1-4; 8 bases match TRBD1. CDR3 length: 15 residues. The germline CDR1 and CDR2 sequences are SGHNT and YENEEA. J gave up 5 bases and V 5 bases, and 7 bases lay outside the gene matches. CDR3 nucleotide sequence: TGTGCCAGCAGCCGCAGACAGGGGACAAATGAAAAACTGTTTTTT. This encodes CASSRRQGTNEKLFF. The variable domain in full, completed from reference TRBV11-3 and TRBJ1-4, reads EAGVVQSPRYKIIEKKQPVAFWCNPISGHNTLYWYLQNLGQGPELLIRYENEEAVDDSQLPKDRFSAERLKGVDSTLKIQPAELGDSAVYLCASSRRQGTNEKLFFGSGTQLSVL.

This chain links TRBV6-2 or TRBV6-3 with TRBJ2-3, with 9 bases aligning to TRBD2. CDR1 is MNHEY, CDR2 SVGEGT, per germline. This CDR3 is built from 17 residues. Trimming removed 4 bases from V and 1 base from J; junction bases left unmatched: 9. The CDR3 nucleotides read TGTGCCAGCAGTTCCGGCAGCGGGGGGCCTCGCACAGATACGCAGTATTTT. Protein sequence: CASSSGSGGPRTDTQYF.

This chain links TRBV5-1 with TRBJ2-2; TRBD2 matches 9 bases. Germline assignment: CDR1 SGHRS and CDR2 YFSETQ. The CDR3 is 18 residues long. V was pared by 1 base and J by 3 bases, with 10 bases of the junction left unmatched. The CDR3 DNA is TGCGCCAGCAGCTTGACAGTCACTAGCGGGTCTCACACCGGGGAGCTGTTTTTT. It codes for CASSLTVTSGSHTGELFF. The whole variable domain, remainder taken from reference TRBV5-1 and TRBJ2-2, is KAGVTQTPRYLIKTRGQQVTLSCSPISGHRSVSWYQQTPGQGLQFLFEYFSETQRNKGNFPGRFSGRQFSNSRSEMNVSTLELGDSALYLCASSLTVTSGSHTGELFFGEGSRLTVL.

The CDR3 reads CASSLNPRGSSYEQYF. CDR3 bases: TGCGCCAGCAGCTTGAACCCCAGGGGGAGCTCCTACGAGCAGTACTTC. V usage is TRBV5-1 and J usage is TRBJ2-7; 7 nucleotides match TRBD1. Per germline, CDR1 SGHRS and CDR2 YFSETQ. Trimming cost V 1 base and J 0 bases; bases outside gene matches: 7. This CDR3 region has 16 residues.

V usage is TRBV4-1 and J usage is TRBJ1-5; maybe TRBD1 (5 bases). The CDR3 has 14 amino acids. Germline CDR1 MGHRA, CDR2 YSYEKL. Trimming left V 3 bases short and J 4 bases short, with 10 bases between. The chain's CDR3 is CASSQGRVNQPQHF. In nucleotides, the CDR3 is TGCGCCAGCAGCCAGGGCAGGGTTAATCAGCCCCAGCATTTT.

This clone appeared a few times. The V and J genes are TRBV19 and TRBJ1-2; TRBD1 aligns across 10 bases. Unmatched junction bases numbered 9, after V lost 4 bases and J lost 4 bases. The CDR3 length is 16 residues. Germline lookup yields CDR1 LNHDA and CDR2 SQIVND (reference sequence). CDR3 amino acids: CASSTSGTGVGYGYTF. Written as DNA, the CDR3 is TGTGCCAGTAGTACCTCCGGGACAGGGGTGGGCTATGGCTACACCTTC.

This chain links TRBV5-6 with TRBJ2-7; the D gene is possibly TRBD1 (7 bases). Germline V gene sequence: CDR1 SGHDT, CDR2 YYEEEE. This CDR3 spans 18 amino acids. Trimming left V 2 bases short and J 5 bases short, with 26 bases between. This CDR3 reads CASSLGRDRLFFRDEQYF. The CDR3 nucleotides are TGTGCCAGCAGCTTAGGGCGGGACAGACTTTTTTTTAGGGACGAGCAGTACTTC.

This chain joins TRBV19 and TRBJ2-3; D possibly corresponds to TRBD2 (6 bases). Germline assignment: CDR1 LNHDA and CDR2 SQIVND (reference sequence). The CDR3 is 19 amino acids. The V end was cut by 7 bases, the J end by 0 bases, with 26 bases between. CDR3 protein: CASKGGLASVPSSTDTQYF. The CDR3 bases are TGTGCCAGTAAGGGTGGACTGGCTAGCGTCCCGTCTAGCACAGATACGCAGTATTTT.

The rearrangement links TRBV5-6 to TRBJ1-2; D gene ambiguous. The CDR3 runs to 12 residues. Germline V gene data show CDR1 as SGHDT and CDR2 as YYEEEE. V lost 4 bases and J 6 bases, leaving 10 bases between the germline ends. The CDR3 DNA sequence: TGTGCCAGCAGCCGGACGGGAGATGGCTACACCTTC. Translation gives CASSRTGDGYTF.

This chain uses TRBV11-2 with TRBJ1-5; TRBD1 matches at 12 bases. With V trimmed by 5 bases and J by 2 bases, 7 bases remained unmatched. There are 17 residues in the CDR3. Germline lookup yields CDR1 SGHAT and CDR2 FQNNGV. CDR3 nucleotide sequence: TGTGCCAGCAGCCAAGGGACAGGGGGCGCGGGCAATCAGCCCCAGCATTTT. Amino acids: CASSQGTGGAGNQPQHF.

The CDR3 DNA reads TGTGCCAGCAGTTACTCGGGACAGTTCAATGAGCAGTTCTTC. Amino acid sequence: CASSYSGQFNEQFF. V and J are TRBV6-2 or TRBV6-3 and TRBJ2-1; 7 nucleotides line up with TRBD1. V was pared by 0 bases and J by 6 bases, with 2 bases of the junction left unmatched. This CDR3 has 14 residues. CDR1 MNHEY and CDR2 SVGEGT come from the germline V gene.

J is TRBJ2-3 and V is TRBV4-3, with 12 nucleotides matching TRBD2. The V gene's germline CDR1 is LGHNA and CDR2 YSLEER. V lost 0 bases to trimming and J lost 6 bases; unmatched junction nucleotides: 1. The CDR3 spans 15 residues. Written as DNA, the CDR3 is TGCGCCAGCAGCCAAGACCTAGCGGGGGGGGATACGCAGTATTTT. Residues: CASSQDLAGGDTQYF.

Points on this clone: The sample holds other DNA sequences that translate to the same CDR3. For the CDR3, the DNA is TGTGCCAGCAGTGAAGAAGATTTAGGACAGGGCGACAACGAGCAGTACTTC. Its protein is CASSEEDLGQGDNEQYF. The V gene is TRBV6-1, the J gene TRBJ2-7; 8 nucleotides agree with TRBD1. The V segment lost 1 base and the J segment 5 bases; nucleotides outside the gene matches: 13. CDR3 length: 17 residues. CDR1 and CDR2 from the germline V gene are MNHNS and SASEGT.

V is TRBV4-1 and J is TRBJ2-4, with D perhaps TRBD1 (5 bases). V lost 0 bases and J 0 bases, leaving 12 bases between the germline ends. Germline V lookup: CDR1 MGHRA, CDR2 YSYEKL. The CDR3 loop spans 17 amino acids. CDR3 in amino acids: CASSQDAPTVAKNIQYF. The DNA for the CDR3 is TGCGCCAGCAGCCAAGATGCCCCGACAGTAGCCAAAAACATTCAGTACTTC.

The V and J genes are TRBV19 and TRBJ2-1; 11 positions match TRBD2. V was pared by 1 base and J by 9 bases, with 5 bases of the junction left unmatched. The CDR3 sequence is 15 residues long. Germline CDR1 is LNHDA and CDR2 is SQIVND (reference sequence). DNA of the CDR3: TGTGCCAGTAGTATAGCTCTAGCGGGAGGAAGTGAGCAGTTCTTC. This encodes CASSIALAGGSEQFF.

The chain uses TRBV5-6 and TRBJ2-1; 9 nucleotides match TRBD1. The germline CDR1 and CDR2 sequences are SGHDT and YYEEEE. Trimming at V came to 3 bases and at J to 7 bases, leaving 11 bases not matched to a gene. This CDR3 contains 16 residues. The CDR3 coding sequence is TGTGCCAGCAGCTCGTTAGACAGGGGGGGAAGGAATGAGCAGTTCTTC. This encodes CASSSLDRGGRNEQFF.

The V and J genes are TRBV20-1 and TRBJ2-7, with D maybe TRBD2 (5 bases). CDR1 is DFQATT, CDR2 SNEGSKA, per germline (reference sequence). The CDR3 runs 11 residues. V lost 3 bases and J 3 bases, leaving 6 bases between the germline ends. The CDR3 reads CSARDFYEQYF. CDR3 nucleotide sequence: TGCAGTGCTAGGGACTTCTACGAGCAGTACTTC.

The DNA for the CDR3 is TGTGCCAGCAGCGGTAACGCCAGGGGGCTGAGGGGCTACACCTTC. This translates into CASSGNARGLRGYTF. V usage is TRBV5-4 and J usage is TRBJ1-2, with 8 bases that match TRBD1. Germline loops: CDR1 SGHNT, CDR2 YYREEE (reference sequence). With 4 bases clipped from V and 8 bases from J, the junction kept 13 bases outside the gene matches. This CDR3 is built from 15 residues.

The chain recombines TRBV30 with TRBJ2-1; TRBD2 matches 9 bases. Trimming cost V 3 bases and J 9 bases; bases outside gene matches: 9. Germline V gene sequence: CDR1 GTSNPN, CDR2 SVGIG (reference sequence). The CDR3 extends over 14 amino acids. The CDR3 DNA reads TGTGCCTGGAGAGGTAGCGGGAGAGGGTTTGAGCAGTTCTTC. Its protein product is CAWRGSGRGFEQFF.

J is TRBJ2-3 and V is TRBV11-2; 8 nucleotides line up with TRBD1. V lost 5 bases, J lost 1 base, and 8 bases stayed unmatched. The CDR3 spans 16 residues. Germline loops: CDR1 SGHAT, CDR2 FQNNGV. This CDR3 is CASSKNRGSGTDTQYF. DNA of the CDR3: TGTGCCAGCAGCAAAAACAGGGGGAGTGGCACAGATACGCAGTATTTT.

V usage is TRBV9 and J usage is TRBJ1-5; 8 nucleotides line up with TRBD1. CDR3 size: 15 residues. Germline trimming cut 3 bases from V and 4 bases from J; bases unmatched to any gene: 6. Germline loops: CDR1 SGDLS, CDR2 YYNGEE. The chain's CDR3 is CASSGADRVNQPQHF. CDR3 DNA: TGTGCCAGCAGCGGGGCGGACAGGGTTAATCAGCCCCAGCATTTT.

The chain is built from TRBV28 and TRBJ1-5; 7 bases agree with TRBD1. CDR1 and CDR2 from the germline V gene are MDHEN and SYDVKM. The trim removed 5 bases at V and 3 bases at J, leaving 4 bases unmatched. The CDR3 sequence is 14 residues long. The CDR3 DNA sequence: TGTGCCAGCAGTGTTGACAGGGCCAATCAGCCCCAGCATTTT. This translates into CASSVDRANQPQHF.

CDR3 sequence reads: CASSSQTGRNQPQHF. In DNA form, the CDR3 reads TGTGCCAGTAGCTCCCAGACAGGGCGGAATCAGCCCCAGCATTTT. The rearrangement joins TRBV19 to TRBJ1-5; 7 bases fit TRBD1. This CDR3 is built from 15 residues. The V and J ends lost 6 bases and 4 bases, in that order; junction bases with no gene match: 9. Germline CDR1 LNHDA, CDR2 SQIVND (reference sequence).

This clone appeared a few times. J is TRBJ1-6 and V is TRBV7-2; D remains ambiguous. Germline CDR1 is SGHTA and CDR2 is FQGNSA. Deletions cut 5 bases from V and 2 bases from J, with 7 bases between. The CDR3 contains 14 residues. As DNA, the CDR3 is TGTGCCAGCAGCCCCCAGGCCTATAATTCACCCCTCCACTTT. Its translation is CASSPQAYNSPLHF.